Below, 17 T cell receptor beta chains from the same sample are listed, as sequenced in a study of shared clonotypes between healthy human individuals. The table came from immunoSEQ multiplex PCR; TCRdb's copy has only in-frame clones and leaves some out. The sample has some 2 million clones, 85% to 95% seen once. Specimen: naive CD4+ T cells sorted from blood. Noted subset: CD45RA+ positively selected. All receptors derive from a man aged 18-30 years in good health.

V gene TRBV29-1 combines with J gene TRBJ1-1, with 8 nucleotides matching TRBD1. The CDR3 length is 14 residues. From germline, CDR1 is SQVTM and CDR2 ANQGSEA. V lost 7 bases, J lost 3 bases, and 10 bases stayed unmatched. CDR3 amino acids: CSARTGWIDTEAFF. The CDR3 region has the DNA TGCAGCGCACGGACAGGGTGGATTGACACTGAAGCTTTCTTT.

The J gene is TRBJ2-7, the V gene TRBV7-9; the match to TRBD2 covers 8 bases. V lost 3 bases and J lost 3; bases outside the gene matches: 7. CDR1 and CDR2 (germline): SEHNR, FQNEAQ (reference sequence). CDR3 length: 15 residues. CDR3 DNA sequence: TGTGCCAGCAGCTTGGGTCAGGCGGGAGGCTACGAGCAGTACTTC. It translates to CASSLGQAGGYEQYF.

The chain joins TRBV20-1 to TRBJ2-7; D gene uncertain. V gave up 5 bases and J gave up 5 bases, with 10 bases separating them. Germline-derived CDR1 and CDR2 are DFQATT and SNEGSKA (reference sequence). The CDR3 sequence is 11 residues long. CDR3: CSAGALDEQYF. CDR3 DNA sequence: TGCAGTGCTGGCGCCTTAGACGAGCAGTACTTC.

This sequence joins TRBV19 and TRBJ1-4; D is unresolved. V dropped 3 bases and J dropped 8 bases, with 19 bases sitting between them. This CDR3 has 16 amino acids. Germline V lookup: CDR1 LNHDA, CDR2 SQIVND (reference sequence). This CDR3 reads CASSIGPGFLQEKLFF. DNA for the CDR3: TGTGCCAGTAGTATTGGGCCCGGGTTCTTACAAGAAAAACTGTTTTTT.

The chain employs TRBV10-3 and TRBJ2-3; the D call may be TRBD1 or TRBD2 (5 bases each). This CDR3 comprises 13 residues. Germline CDR1 ENHRY, CDR2 SYGVKD. V was cut by 6 bases and J by 0 bases, with 7 bases left in between. The CDR3 reads CAIRRGSTDTQYF. The CDR3, as DNA: TGTGCCATCAGGAGGGGAAGCACAGATACGCAGTATTTT.

The chain recombines TRBV5-1 with TRBJ2-7, with 11 bases identical to TRBD1. Per the germline V gene, CDR1 is SGHRS and CDR2 is YFSETQ. V gave up 1 base and J gave up 1 base; unmatched junction bases: 1. This CDR3 has 15 residues. This CDR3 reads CASSLRDRGSYEQYF. CDR3 sequence (DNA): TGCGCCAGCAGCTTGAGGGACAGGGGGTCCTACGAGCAGTACTTC.

This clone was counted once. The rearrangement joins TRBV2 to TRBJ1-1, with D tentatively TRBD1 (6 bases). Germline CDR1 SNHLY, CDR2 FYNNEI. V was cut by 10 bases and J by 1 base, with 16 bases left in between. CDR3 length equals 14 residues. CDR3 amino acids: CATEGGGWNTEAFF. The CDR3 DNA reads as TGTGCCACCGAGGGAGGGGGATGGAACACTGAAGCTTTCTTT.

The rearrangement links TRBV10-3 to TRBJ2-1; no firm D call. Germline V gene lookup returns CDR1 ENHRY and CDR2 SYGVKD. The V end lost 4 bases, the J end lost 6 bases, and 13 bases lay between the germline ends. The CDR3 covers 14 residues. CDR3 in amino acids: CAISGTVSSNEQFF. The CDR3 DNA reads as TGTGCCATCAGTGGAACAGTAAGTTCCAATGAGCAGTTCTTC.

The chain has TRBV2 and TRBJ2-7; D ambiguous. Germline lookup yields CDR1 SNHLY and CDR2 FYNNEI. V lost 5 bases, J lost 2 bases, and 7 bases lay in between. The CDR3 extends over 12 amino acids. CDR3 sequence: CASSFSTYEQYF. The CDR3 DNA reads TGTGCCAGCAGTTTCTCCACCTACGAGCAGTACTTC. The whole variable domain, filled in from reference TRBV2 and TRBJ2-7, reads EPEVTQTPSHQVTQMGQEVILRCVPISNHLYFYWYRQILGQKVEFLVSFYNNEISEKSEIFDDQFSVERPDGSNFTLKIRSTKLEDSAMYFCASSFSTYEQYFGPGTRLTVT.

This clone was seen just once. This rearrangement joins TRBV2 to TRBJ2-1, with D maybe TRBD2 (6 bases). V gave up 7 bases and J gave up 4 bases, with 11 bases separating them. This CDR3 is built from 13 residues. Germline V lookup: CDR1 SNHLY, CDR2 FYNNEI. CDR3 DNA sequence: TGTGCCAGCATGGGACTCCTATACAATGAGCAGTTCTTC. Translated, it gives CASMGLLYNEQFF.

The rearrangement uses TRBV27 and TRBJ1-3; D unclear. Germline V gives CDR1 MNHEY, CDR2 SMNVEV (reference sequence). The length of the CDR3 is 13 residues. The V gene lost 2 bases and the J gene lost 4 bases, with 6 bases spanning the gap. The CDR3 is CASSLTVGNTIYF. In DNA, the CDR3 is TGTGCCAGCAGTTTAACGGTCGGAAACACCATATATTTT.

CDR3 protein: CASSTTGNYNEQFF. CDR3 sequence (DNA): TGTGCCAGTAGTACAACCGGGAATTACAATGAGCAGTTCTTC. The V and J genes are TRBV19 and TRBJ2-1; perhaps TRBD2 as D (5 bases). The germline V gene encodes CDR1 LNHDA and CDR2 SQIVND (reference sequence). CDR3 length equals 14 residues. V shed 4 bases and J shed 4 bases, with 11 bases lying between them.

Comment on this clone: Other DNA sequences in this sample translate to the same CDR3. This chain links TRBV7-9 with TRBJ2-1; no firm D call. The V and J ends lost 4 bases and 1 base respectively, with 5 bases between them. This CDR3 contains 13 residues. The V gene's germline CDR1 is SEHNR and CDR2 FQNEAQ (reference sequence). The CDR3 nucleotides are TGTGCCAGCAGCTCGCTTTCCTACAATGAGCAGTTCTTC. It translates to CASSSLSYNEQFF. The entire variable domain, with the rest obtained from reference TRBV7-9 and TRBJ2-1, is as follows: DTGVSQNPRHKITKRGQNVTFRCDPISEHNRLYWYRQTLGQGPEFLTYFQNEAQLEKSRLLSDRFSAERPKGSFSTLEIQRTEQGDSAMYLCASSSLSYNEQFFGPGTRLTVL.

The chain combines TRBV5-1 with TRBJ2-5; D possibly corresponds to TRBD1 (6 bases). Germline V gives CDR1 SGHRS, CDR2 YFSETQ. The V gene lost 4 bases and the J gene lost 1 base, with 14 bases spanning the gap. The CDR3 spans 15 residues. The CDR3, as DNA: TGCGCCAGCAGCACTAACAGGGTCCTCCAAGAGACCCAGTACTTC. This sequence encodes CASSTNRVLQETQYF.

This chain links TRBV27 with TRBJ1-6, with a tentative D call TRBD1 (5 bases). Germline loops: CDR1 MNHEY, CDR2 SMNVEV (reference sequence). V gave up 7 bases and J gave up 9 bases, with 13 bases separating them. The CDR3 has 13 amino acids. The CDR3 nucleotides read TGTGCCAGCACCTCAGGGTCGGTTTCACCCCTCCACTTT. Its translation: CASTSGSVSPLHF.

The chain employs TRBV5-6 and TRBJ2-7; D may correspond to TRBD1 or TRBD2 (5 bases each). From germline, CDR1 is SGHDT and CDR2 YYEEEE. The CDR3 sequence is 13 residues long. V was cut by 0 bases and J by 3 bases, with 7 bases left in between. CDR3 in amino acids: CASSLGGYYEQYF. The CDR3 DNA follows: TGTGCCAGCAGCTTGGGGGGGTACTACGAGCAGTACTTC.

This chain uses TRBV5-1 with TRBJ2-4; a possible D gene is TRBD2 (6 bases). V was pared by 6 bases and J by 6 bases, with 7 bases between. This CDR3 has 11 amino acids. CDR1 and CDR2 from the germline V gene are SGHRS and YFSETQ. In DNA form, the CDR3 reads TGCGCCAGCATGGAGGGAAACATTCAGTACTTC. Translation gives CASMEGNIQYF.